This TCR beta chain was sequenced for a study of cytomegalovirus exposure and HLA in healthy donors. A remark on this clone: Antigen unknown.

In the PCR, 60 Vbeta and 13 Jbeta primers were used. Data came from immunoSEQ multiplex PCR; TCRdb stores just in-frame clones and leaves some out. The sample includes 150,000 to 200,000 clones, roughly four fifths of them seen just once. Study-wide results and caveats: As immune exposure information, only CMV serostatus was available. In a later analysis, around 18,000 TCR beta sequences were associated with HLA alleles at 0.05 false discovery rate. TCR sequences were mostly rare, though some public TCRs occurred in many donors. In a later analysis, the majority of CMV-associated beta chains seemingly showed HLA restriction.

Germline-derived CDR1 and CDR2 are SGHRS and YFSETQ. This CDR3 is 12 amino acids long. The V and J ends lost 4 bases and 0 bases respectively, with 5 bases between them. The receptor was isolated from a woman aged 25-40 years in good health and CMV-seropositive. Sequenced: PBMCs. The chain combines TRBV5-1 with TRBJ2-7; D is ambiguous. The CDR3 spells CASSQDSYEQYF. Here the CDR3 DNA reads TGCGCCAGCAGCCAGGACTCCTACGAGCAGTACTTC.